The next 30 T cell receptor beta chains were all read from a single sample in a study of metastatic and nonmetastatic thyroid tumors. TCRdb used MiXCR to call clones anew from the PCR reads. Here the sample spans approximately 25,000 clones, about 24% being singletons. Thyroid surgery had not been preceded by any treatment in any patient. Sequenced material: blood. Source of these receptors: a male donor with papillary thyroid cancer or a benign thyroid nodule (not recorded which). Some clones in this sample may be carry-over from other donors' samples.

The rearrangement links TRBV20-1 to TRBJ2-3; 8 nucleotides align to TRBD2. The CDR3 sequence is 16 residues long. Germline V gene sequence: CDR1 DFQATT, CDR2 SNEGSKA (reference sequence). V was pared by 4 bases and J by 9 bases, with 18 bases of the junction left unmatched. The CDR3 here is CSATVFGRADATTQYF. The DNA for the CDR3 is TGCAGTGCTACCGTGTTCGGGAGGGCCGATGCTACGACGCAGTATTTT.

This clone was recorded a few times. The chain couples TRBV6-4 to TRBJ2-2; the match to TRBD2 covers 7 bases. Germline V gene sequence: CDR1 MRHNA, CDR2 SNTAGT. The length of the CDR3 is 14 residues. J was trimmed by 3 bases and V by 2 bases; bases with no gene match: 0. Written as DNA, the CDR3 is TGTGCCAGCAGTGACGGGGGGGACACCGGGGAGCTGTTTTTT. It codes for CASSDGGDTGELFF.

This clone has ten or more counts. This chain uses TRBV19 with TRBJ2-7, with a possible D match to TRBD1 (6 bases). Trimming left V 10 bases short and J 4 bases short, with 17 bases between. Looked up from germline, CDR1 is LNHDA and CDR2 is SQIVND (reference sequence). The CDR3 spans 13 residues. This chain's CDR3 is CATGAQGGYEQYF. The CDR3, as DNA: TGTGCCACAGGGGCCCAAGGGGGATACGAGCAGTACTTC.

A note on this clone: A much larger clone differs by one base, so this may be a read error. J is TRBJ2-7 and V is TRBV28, with unresolved D. Germline V gives CDR1 MDHEN, CDR2 SYDVKM. The CDR3 has 12 residues. This CDR3 reads CASSLTQCERYF. In nucleotides, the CDR3 is TGTGCCAGCAGTTTAACACAGTGTGAGCGGTACTTC.

The chain uses TRBV11-3 and TRBJ2-1; TRBD2 might be the D (5 bases). The germline gives CDR1 SGHNT, CDR2 YENEEA. V lost 7 bases to trimming and J lost 7 bases, with 11 bases between them. The CDR3 sequence is 12 residues long. The CDR3 spells CASIPRTNEQFF. DNA for the CDR3: TGTGCCAGCATCCCCCGGACTAATGAGCAGTTCTTC.

The chain recombines TRBV6-1 with TRBJ1-5; D gene uncertain. The CDR3 covers 13 residues. The germline V and J ends were trimmed by 6 bases and 3 bases, with 9 bases remaining between them. CDR1 and CDR2 from the germline V gene are MNHNS and SASEGT. CDR3 sequence reads: CASRTMSNQPQHF. The CDR3 DNA reads TGTGCCAGCAGGACCATGTCCAATCAGCCCCAGCATTTT.

This clone was recorded many times. V gene TRBV19 combines with J gene TRBJ1-3; D not certain. The V end was cut by 3 bases, the J end by 5 bases, with 5 bases between. CDR1 LNHDA and CDR2 SQIVND come from the germline V gene (reference sequence). CDR3 length: 12 residues. The CDR3 nucleotides read TGTGCCAGTAGTATTACCCGAAACACCATATATTTT. Encoded protein: CASSITRNTIYF.

V gene TRBV5-1 combines with J gene TRBJ1-3, with D hard to call. CDR1 SGHRS and CDR2 YFSETQ come from the germline V gene. Trimming shortened V by 1 base and J by 5 bases, and 7 bases separated the two germline ends. The CDR3 runs 13 residues. CDR3 coding DNA: TGCGCCAGCAGCTTGACCGGAAGAAACACCATATATTTT. Translation gives CASSLTGRNTIYF.

Ten or more counts support this clone. This chain uses TRBV15 with TRBJ2-1; D is unresolved. The CDR3 is made up of 13 amino acids. With 1 base removed from V and 6 bases from J, the gap between germline ends came to 7 bases. Germline CDR1 and CDR2: LNHNV and YYDKDF (reference sequence). CDR3 DNA sequence: TGTGCCACCAGCAGAGGGCAGCTCAATGAGCAGTTCTTC. Its protein is CATSRGQLNEQFF.

The chain has TRBV6-2 or TRBV6-3 and TRBJ1-1; no definite D call. The V gene's germline CDR1 is MNHEY and CDR2 SVGEGT. The ends were cut back, 7 bases at V and 1 base at J, with 13 bases in the middle. CDR3 length: 14 residues. CDR3 sequence reads: CASKGRGRNTEAFF. CDR3 nucleotides: TGTGCCAGCAAAGGGCGGGGAAGGAACACTGAAGCTTTCTTT.

This clone was recorded at least ten times. This chain uses TRBV20-1 with TRBJ2-3; 10 nucleotides align to TRBD2. Germline trimming cut 5 bases from V and 6 bases from J; bases unmatched to any gene: 8. The CDR3 has 14 residues. Germline CDR1 and CDR2: DFQATT and SNEGSKA (reference sequence). The DNA of the CDR3 is TGCAGTGCTGCCTCTAGCGGGAGAGGGGATACGCAGTATTTT. As protein: CSAASSGRGDTQYF.

With respect to this clone: Its ends do not fully match the called genes, so a read error is possible. This rearrangement joins TRBV24-1 to TRBJ2-3; 11 nucleotides agree with TRBD2. The CDR3 runs to 17 residues. Germline V lookup: CDR1 KGHDR, CDR2 SFDVKD. CDR3 sequence reads: CATSALAGECGTYTQYF. In DNA, the CDR3 is TGTGCCACCAGTGCACTAGCGGGAGAATGTGGCACATATACGCAGTATTTT.

The table lists this clone with many counts. The chain combines TRBV28 with TRBJ2-3, with 9 bases aligning to TRBD2. The germline V gene encodes CDR1 MDHEN and CDR2 SYDVKM. The CDR3 is made up of 14 amino acids. V shed 3 bases and J 5 bases; nucleotides not matched to a gene: 3. CDR3: CASSFSGRGDTQYF. In DNA, the CDR3 is TGTGCCAGCAGTTTTAGCGGGAGAGGAGATACGCAGTATTTT.

The chain uses TRBV10-3 and TRBJ2-1; 9 nucleotides align to TRBD1. V gave up 0 bases and J gave up 4 bases; unmatched junction bases: 7. Germline V lookup: CDR1 ENHRY, CDR2 SYGVKD. The CDR3 is 17 amino acids. The CDR3 DNA sequence: TGTGCCATCAGTGAGTCGTTTAGGGGACAGGGATACAATGAGCAGTTCTTC. Residues: CAISESFRGQGYNEQFF.

This clone appeared many times. The chain joins TRBV5-6 to TRBJ1-4; D is unclear. V was clipped by 4 bases and J by 5 bases, with 15 bases between them. Germline CDR1 reads SGHDT; CDR2 reads YYEEEE. The CDR3 consists of 15 residues. The CDR3 nucleotides are TGTGCCAGCAGCCCGGGGAGTCCCCCCAATGAAAAACTGTTTTTT. As protein: CASSPGSPPNEKLFF.

This clone qualifies as medium-sized. The chain couples TRBV6-2 or TRBV6-3 to TRBJ2-2, with TRBD1 matching 7 bases. CDR3 length: 14 amino acids. The V and J ends lost 10 bases and 3 bases, in that order; junction bases with no gene match: 8. CDR1 and CDR2 (germline): MNHEY, SVGEGT. The DNA for the CDR3 is TGTGCCAATCTCCTCGGGACAGACACCGGGGAGCTGTTTTTT. This sequence encodes CANLLGTDTGELFF.

This clone was counted many times. This chain joins TRBV13 and TRBJ2-3; TRBD2 aligns across 8 bases. The germline CDR1 and CDR2 sequences are PRHDT and FYEKMQ (reference sequence). This CDR3 comprises 14 residues. J gave up 7 bases and V 5 bases, and 8 bases lay outside the gene matches. The CDR3 loop reads CASSLLSGRNTQYF. For the CDR3, the DNA is TGTGCCAGCAGCCTCCTGAGCGGGAGAAATACGCAGTATTTT.

In its sample, this clone was seen many times. This same CDR3 is encoded by further DNA sequences in the sample. This chain connects TRBV20-1 to TRBJ2-1, with 8 bases fitting TRBD2. From germline, CDR1 is DFQATT and CDR2 SNEGSKA (reference sequence). This CDR3 region has 16 residues. Trimming at V came to 7 bases and at J to 0 bases, leaving 11 bases not matched to a gene. CDR3 bases: TGCAGTGTCTTATCGTTAGCGGGAAACTCCTACAATGAGCAGTTCTTC. This encodes CSVLSLAGNSYNEQFF.

Regarding this clone: One junction end disagrees with the germline gene, perhaps due to a read error. The CDR3 DNA sequence: TGTGCGAGCAGTCGAAACGTAGTCTCTGTGGCCACCGTCCTGACTTTC. Translation gives CASSRNVVSVATVLTF. The genes are TRBV12-3 or TRBV12-4 and TRBJ2-6, with D unclear. The CDR3 extends over 16 amino acids.

In its sample, this clone ranks as medium-sized. The chain is built from TRBV6-2 or TRBV6-3 and TRBJ2-3, with 7 nucleotides matching TRBD1. There are 17 residues in the CDR3. Germline lookup yields CDR1 MNHEY and CDR2 SVGEGT. V lost 6 bases and J lost 2; bases outside the gene matches: 14. The CDR3 loop reads CASRTPFPKGATDTQYF. DNA of the CDR3: TGTGCCAGCAGGACACCGTTCCCTAAGGGGGCCACAGATACGCAGTATTTT.

This clone came up many times. This CDR3 reads CSARDLQGATDYTGELFF. For the CDR3, the DNA is TGCAGTGCTAGAGACCTACAGGGGGCGACTGACTACACCGGGGAGCTGTTTTTT. The J gene is TRBJ2-2, the V gene TRBV20-1; 9 nucleotides match TRBD1. Germline V CDR1 and CDR2: DFQATT, SNEGSKA (reference sequence). This CDR3 comprises 18 residues. The J segment lost 3 bases and the V segment lost 0 bases, leaving 11 bases of the junction unmatched.

This clone was seen many times. The V and J genes are TRBV5-1 and TRBJ2-3; D may be TRBD2 (5 bases). The V gene's germline CDR1 is SGHRS and CDR2 YFSETQ. The CDR3 covers 15 residues. Between the trimmed V and J ends, which lost 0 bases and 4 bases, there was a span of 12 bases. CDR3 protein: CASSLDGIVADTQYF. Here the CDR3 DNA reads TGCGCCAGCAGCTTGGACGGGATCGTAGCAGATACGCAGTATTTT.

This clone was seen more than once but under ten times. A much larger clone lies a single base off, so this may be a read error. Other nucleotide sequences in the sample specify the same CDR3. This chain joins TRBV28 and TRBJ1-2; no definite D call. CDR1 is MDHEN, CDR2 SYDVKM, per germline. This CDR3 comprises 12 residues. V was pared by 2 bases and J by 7 bases, with 8 bases between. CDR3 sequence: CASSLPSRGYTF. The CDR3 bases are TGTGCCAGCAGTTTACCTTCCCGTGGCTACACCTTC.

For this clone: Relative to the germline gene, one junction end is altered; a read error may explain this. This CDR3 is CASSQVRGTGPLDF. DNA for the CDR3: TGTGCCAGCAGCCAAGTGAGGGGGACCGGACCCCTCGACTTT. The gene calls are TRBV14 and TRBJ1-6; D may be TRBD1 (6 bases). The CDR3 sequence is 14 residues long. Germline assignment: CDR1 SGHDN and CDR2 FVKESK. The entire variable domain, with the rest obtained from reference TRBV14 and TRBJ1-6, is as follows: EAGVTQFPSHSVIEKGQTVTLRCDPISGHDNLYWYRRVMGKEIKFLLHFVKESKQDESGMPNNRFLAERTGGTYSTLKVQPAELEDSGVYFCASSQVRGTGPLDFGNGTRLTVT.

This clone rates as medium-sized. The chain employs TRBV12-3 or TRBV12-4 and TRBJ2-7; 7 bases match TRBD1. The junction had 13 bases not matched to a gene; V was cut back by 1 base and J by 7 bases. The CDR3 runs to 16 residues. CDR3 region: CASSLGQGRGKSEQYF. The CDR3 DNA is TGTGCCAGCAGTTTAGGCCAGGGCAGGGGGAAAAGTGAGCAGTACTTC.

This clone was counted many times. The chain recombines TRBV15 with TRBJ2-3; D is unresolved. The CDR3 length is 14 residues. Germline V CDR1 and CDR2: LNHNV, YYDKDF (reference sequence). Trimming pared 4 bases from V and 0 bases from J, leaving 8 bases between. The CDR3, as DNA: TGTGCCACCAGCACCTCCCTAAGCACAGATACGCAGTATTTT. As protein: CATSTSLSTDTQYF.

The chain couples TRBV5-1 to TRBJ2-7; 7 bases line up with TRBD2. Germline CDR1 and CDR2: SGHRS and YFSETQ. After removal of 6 bases from V and 5 bases from J, the junction contained 8 bases not matched to a gene. The CDR3 spans 13 residues. CDR3 residues: CASNLGRDDEQYF. In nucleotides, the CDR3 is TGCGCCAGCAACCTAGGGAGGGACGACGAGCAGTACTTC.

This clone was found many times. This may be a read error, as it is one base from a much larger clone. The chain employs TRBV20-1 and TRBJ2-2; D is unclear. The CDR3 covers 14 residues. Germline V gene sequence: CDR1 DFQATT, CDR2 SNEGSKA (reference sequence). Between the trimmed V and J ends, which lost 1 base and 4 bases, there was a span of 10 bases. The CDR3 nucleotides read TGCAGTGCTAGAGTAAGTGGAAGCACCGGGGAGCTGTTTTTT. Amino acid sequence: CSARVSGSTGELFF.

This clone has a count of ten or more. The chain carries TRBV4-3 and TRBJ1-1, with D possibly matching TRBD1 (5 bases). The V end was cut by 2 bases, the J end by 0 bases, with 7 bases between. Germline CDR1 reads LGHNA; CDR2 reads YSLEER. The CDR3 has 14 amino acids. CDR3 DNA sequence: TGCGCCAGCAGCCAACAACAGGTGAACACTGAAGCTTTCTTT. Residues: CASSQQQVNTEAFF.

The chain is built from TRBV6-1 and TRBJ2-7; D gene uncertain. This CDR3 has 12 amino acids. The V gene's germline CDR1 is MNHNS and CDR2 SASEGT. Trimming removed 6 bases from V and 4 bases from J, with 10 bases in between. The CDR3 here is CASRECSYEQYF. Written as DNA, the CDR3 is TGTGCCAGCAGAGAATGTAGTTACGAGCAGTACTTC.